This T cell receptor (beta chain) was obtained from a study of T cells in Graves' hyperthyroidism and ophthalmopathy. Amplification targeted TCR beta CDR3 regions from RNA transcripts. With the HTBI primer set, the TCR CDR3 went through a first round of RT-PCR. TCRdb called the multiplex PCR reads again in MiXCR, with one record for every CDR3 protein. This table holds a few hundred thousand distinct CDR3 sequences, about 16% found once. In its sample, this clonotype was seen a few times. The CDR3 has 13 residues. V gave up 5 bases and J gave up 10 bases; unmatched junction bases: 5. Looked up from germline, CDR1 is SEHNR and CDR2 is FQNEAQ (reference sequence).

The sample consisted of blood. The TCR was taken from a woman younger than 45 with Graves' hyperthyroidism. The chain couples TRBV7-9 to TRBJ2-1; 10 nucleotides line up with TRBD2. Here the CDR3 DNA reads TGTGCCAGCAGCCCCAATAGCGGGAGGGAGCAGTTCTTC. This codes for CASSPNSGREQFF. The full variable domain, with the rest looked up from reference TRBV7-9 and TRBJ2-1, is DTGVSQNPRHKITKRGQNVTFRCDPISEHNRLYWYRQTLGQGPEFLTYFQNEAQLEKSRLLSDRFSAERPKGSFSTLEIQRTEQGDSAMYLCASSPNSGREQFFGPGTRLTVL.